This is a list of T cell receptor beta chains from one sample in a study of OX40 agonist ivuxolimab in advanced cancers. This table comes from immunoSEQ multiplex PCR, and its TCRdb copy is limited to in-frame clones, with some not included. The profile shows around 55,000 clones, over 60% of them singletons. Here the sequenced sample was CD4+ or CD8+ T cells sorted from blood, taken in a trial of the OX40 agonist ivuxolimab. These receptors all stem from an adult with an advanced solid tumor such as melanoma, head and neck, liver or kidney cancer. Both conserved end residues are part of each CDR3. A D gene is named only where the DNA matches it firmly. Some rows mark clone size as missing; the rest say once, few, many or name a class of expanded clone.

j_call | d_call | v_call | clone_size | cdr3_aa | cdr3_nt
TRBJ2-2 | TRBD1 | TRBV5-1 | few | CASSLTPGQGSTGELFF | TGCGCCAGCAGCCTAACCCCGGGACAGGGCAGCACCGGGGAGCTGTTTTTT
TRBJ2-5 | TRBD1 | TRBV30 | - | CAGDRGKTQYF | TGTGCCGGTGACAGGGGAAAGACCCAGTACTTC
TRBJ2-7 | TRBD1 | TRBV11-3 | - | CASSPGTGGFYEQYF | TGTGCCAGCAGCCCTGGGACAGGGGGCTTCTACGAGCAGTACTTC
TRBJ2-1 | TRBD1 | TRBV11-3 | - | CASSTGVGNEQFF | TGTGCCAGCAGTACAGGGGTGGGCAATGAGCAGTTCTTC
TRBJ2-5 | - | TRBV7-9 | - | CASSLVGSGLETQYF | TGTGCCAGCAGCTTAGTAGGGTCAGGGTTAGAGACCCAGTACTTC
TRBJ1-3 | - | TRBV5-1 | - | CASSLQGGPGNTIYF | TGCGCCAGCAGCTTGCAAGGGGGTCCCGGAAACACCATATATTTT
TRBJ1-2 | - | TRBV29-1 | - | CSVPKGATNYGYTF | TGCAGCGTTCCAAAAGGCGCAACTAACTATGGCTACACCTTC
TRBJ1-5 | - | TRBV12-2 | - | CASRLPGTSIQPQHF | TGTGCAAGTCGCTTACCCGGGACATCCATTCAGCCCCAGCATTTT
TRBJ2-7 | - | TRBV2 | - | CASRGTPAGEQYF | TGTGCCAGCAGAGGGACACCAGCCGGCGAGCAGTACTTC
TRBJ1-2 | - | TRBV18 | few | CASSPPVRAYGYTF | TGTGCCAGCTCACCACCGGTCAGGGCATATGGCTACACCTTC
TRBJ1-2 | TRBD1 | TRBV5-1 | few | CASGTGDYGYTF | TGCGCCAGCGGCACAGGGGACTATGGCTACACCTTC
TRBJ2-3 | - | TRBV18 | - | CASSPRRQLAADTQYF | TGTGCCAGCTCACCACGTCGACAGCTCGCCGCAGATACGCAGTATTTT
TRBJ1-4 | - | TRBV4-3 | - | CASSLNLGGGSASEKLFF | TGCGCCAGCAGCCTTAACTTGGGGGGCGGGAGTGCGAGTGAAAAACTGTTTTTT
TRBJ1-1 | TRBD1 | TRBV5-1 | - | CASTRDRVGYTEAFF | TGCGCCAGCACCCGGGACAGGGTAGGGTACACTGAAGCTTTCTTT
TRBJ2-1 | - | TRBV7-9 | - | CASSRQTFEQFF | TGTGCCAGCAGCCGACAGACCTTCGAGCAGTTCTTC
TRBJ2-2 | - | TRBV25-1 | - | CASSDLYPQLPPTGELFF | TGTGCCAGCAGTGATTTGTATCCACAGCTCCCTCCCACCGGGGAGCTGTTTTTT
TRBJ1-3 | - | TRBV5-6 | - | CASSLGGGTAISGNTIYF | TGTGCCAGTAGCTTGGGAGGGGGAACTGCGATCTCTGGAAACACCATATATTTT
TRBJ2-7 | - | TRBV28 | - | CASRTRGGEQYF | TGTGCCAGCAGGACCAGAGGGGGCGAGCAGTACTTC
TRBJ1-4 | - | TRBV5-6 | - | CASSLYRGGDEKLFF | TGTGCCAGCAGCTTGTATCGCGGGGGCGATGAAAAACTGTTTTTT
TRBJ1-4 | TRBD1 | TRBV7-9 | - | CASSVLGTEVEKLFF | TGTGCCAGCAGCGTCCTCGGGACAGAGGTTGAAAAACTGTTTTTT
TRBJ2-5 | TRBD2 | TRBV5-4 | - | CASSFLLAGRETQYF | TGTGCCAGCAGCTTCTTACTAGCGGGAAGGGAGACCCAGTACTTC
TRBJ1-5 | - | TRBV5-6 | - | CASSGAGNNQPQHF | TGTGCCAGCAGCGGCGCCGGGAACAATCAGCCCCAGCATTTT
TRBJ2-3 | - | TRBV5-1 | - | CASSLDSTDTQYF | TGCGCCAGCAGCTTGGACAGCACAGATACGCAGTATTTT
TRBJ2-7 | - | TRBV6-5 | - | CASSYGSTYEQYF | TGTGCCAGCAGTTACGGGTCAACCTACGAGCAGTACTTC
TRBJ2-7 | TRBD2 | TRBV11-2 | many | CASGLAAGESYEQYF | TGTGCCAGCGGCCTCGCAGCGGGGGAGTCCTACGAGCAGTACTTC